This T cell receptor (beta chain) was retrieved from a study of CD8+CD57+ T cells in acquired aplastic anemia. All patients picked for sequencing had shown, by flow cytometry, an expansion of CD8+CD57+ cells. Patients were untreated when blood was sampled. With 6 bases clipped from V and 9 bases from J, the junction kept 5 bases outside the gene matches. Germline-derived CDR1 and CDR2 are MRHNA and SNTAGT. There are 13 residues in the CDR3. Genomic DNA, serving as template, underwent TCR beta VDJ and CDR3 profiling. TCRdb passed the reads through MiXCR, listing each CDR3 protein once. The sample yields 120,000 or so distinct CDR3 sequences, approximately 50% seen once.

This sequence was found in a human donor with aplastic anemia. V gene TRBV6-4 combines with J gene TRBJ1-6, with 7 bases lining up with TRBD1. Sequencing input: sorted CD4+, CD8+, or CD8+CD57+ T cells (not recorded which) from PBMCs. CDR3 amino acids: CASSTGEGSPLHF. The CDR3 bases are TGTGCCAGCAGCACAGGGGAGGGTTCACCCCTCCACTTT.